This T cell receptor (beta chain) was recorded in a study of blood T cell repertoires in COVID-19. The wider study: Some COVID-19 samples were acute and others convalescent; all came from the United States, Italy and Spain. From T cells, B-cell-depleted T cells, or PBMCs came the material, which was cDNA or gDNA.

This clone was counted a few times. The V gene lost 3 bases and the J gene lost 8 bases, with 17 bases spanning the gap. The CDR3 sequence is 13 residues long. Germline loops: CDR1 GTSNPN, CDR2 SVGIG (reference sequence). Assay used: immunoSEQ multiplex PCR; TCRdb lists only in-frame clones, some missing. In the table there are roughly 50,000 clones, 75% to 90% of which are singletons. Material for sequencing was peripheral blood. The chain has TRBV30 and TRBJ2-7, with D perhaps TRBD2 (5 bases). The TCR comes from a human donor in a cohort sampled during active COVID-19. The CDR3 loop reads CAWSPREGRKQYF. CDR3 DNA sequence: TGTGCCTGGAGCCCCCGGGAAGGGCGGAAGCAGTACTTC.